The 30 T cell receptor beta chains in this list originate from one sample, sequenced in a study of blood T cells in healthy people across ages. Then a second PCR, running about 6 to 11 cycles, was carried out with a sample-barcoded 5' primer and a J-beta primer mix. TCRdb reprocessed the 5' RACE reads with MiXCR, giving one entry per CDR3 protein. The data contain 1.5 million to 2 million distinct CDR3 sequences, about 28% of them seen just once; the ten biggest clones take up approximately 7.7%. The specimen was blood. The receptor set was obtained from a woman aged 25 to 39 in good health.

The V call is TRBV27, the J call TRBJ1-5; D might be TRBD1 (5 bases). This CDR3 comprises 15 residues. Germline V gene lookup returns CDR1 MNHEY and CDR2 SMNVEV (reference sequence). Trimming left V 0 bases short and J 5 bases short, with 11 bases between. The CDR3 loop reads CASSLSAGGDQPQHF. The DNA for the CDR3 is TGTGCCAGCAGTTTATCGGCCGGGGGGGATCAGCCCCAGCATTTT.

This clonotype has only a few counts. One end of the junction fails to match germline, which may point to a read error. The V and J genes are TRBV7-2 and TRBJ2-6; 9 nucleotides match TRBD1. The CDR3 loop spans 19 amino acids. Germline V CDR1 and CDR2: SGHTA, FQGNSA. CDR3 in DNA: TGTGCCAGCAGCTTATGGACGGGACAGGGCCTTTCTGGGGCCAACGTCCGGACTTTC. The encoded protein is CASSLWTGQGLSGANVRTF.

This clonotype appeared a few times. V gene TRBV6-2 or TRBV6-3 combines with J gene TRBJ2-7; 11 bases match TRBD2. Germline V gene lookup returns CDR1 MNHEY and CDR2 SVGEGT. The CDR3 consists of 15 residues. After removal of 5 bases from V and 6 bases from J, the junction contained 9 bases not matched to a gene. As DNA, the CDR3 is TGTGCCAGCAGTACCCCGGGACTAGCGGAGGGCGAGCAGTACTTC. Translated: CASSTPGLAEGEQYF.

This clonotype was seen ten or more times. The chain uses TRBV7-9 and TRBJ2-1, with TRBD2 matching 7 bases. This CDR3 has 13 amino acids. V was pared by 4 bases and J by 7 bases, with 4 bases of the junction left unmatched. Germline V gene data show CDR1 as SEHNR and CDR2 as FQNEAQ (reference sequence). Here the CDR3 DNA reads TGTGCCAGCAGCTCGGAGGGAGGGAATGAGCAGTTCTTC. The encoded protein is CASSSEGGNEQFF. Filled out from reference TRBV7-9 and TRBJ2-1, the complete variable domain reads DTGVSQNPRHKITKRGQNVTFRCDPISEHNRLYWYRQTLGQGPEFLTYFQNEAQLEKSRLLSDRFSAERPKGSFSTLEIQRTEQGDSAMYLCASSSEGGNEQFFGPGTRLTVL.

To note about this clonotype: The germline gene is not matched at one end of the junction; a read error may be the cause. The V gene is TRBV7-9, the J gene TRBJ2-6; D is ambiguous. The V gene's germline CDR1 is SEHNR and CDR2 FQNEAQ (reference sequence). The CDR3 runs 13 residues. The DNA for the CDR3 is TGTGCCTGCAGCACGATCGGGGCCAACGTCCTGACTTTC. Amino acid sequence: CACSTIGANVLTF.

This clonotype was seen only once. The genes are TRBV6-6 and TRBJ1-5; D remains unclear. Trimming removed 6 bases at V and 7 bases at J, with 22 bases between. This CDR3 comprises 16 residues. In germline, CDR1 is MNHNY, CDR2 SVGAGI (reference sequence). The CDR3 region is CASSPLSDGKKQPQHF. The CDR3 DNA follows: TGTGCCAGCAGCCCCCTGTCCGACGGCAAAAAACAGCCCCAGCATTTT.

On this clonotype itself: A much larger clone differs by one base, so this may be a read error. The CDR3 DNA reads as TGCAGCGCAACCCCCCCAACGGCGGGGGGCCTATTAAGTGGGGATACGCAGAATTTT. Amino acids: CSATPPTAGGLLSGDTQNF. The chain has TRBV29-1 and TRBJ2-3, with 8 bases aligning to TRBD2. Germline CDR1 is SQVTM and CDR2 is ANQGSEA. This CDR3 has 19 amino acids.

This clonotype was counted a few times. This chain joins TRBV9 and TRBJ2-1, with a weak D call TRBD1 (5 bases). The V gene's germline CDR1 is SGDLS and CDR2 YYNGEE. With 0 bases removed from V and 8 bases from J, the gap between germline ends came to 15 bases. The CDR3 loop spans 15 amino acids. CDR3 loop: CASSVEADQGDEQFF. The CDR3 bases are TGTGCCAGCAGCGTAGAGGCGGACCAAGGGGATGAGCAGTTCTTC.

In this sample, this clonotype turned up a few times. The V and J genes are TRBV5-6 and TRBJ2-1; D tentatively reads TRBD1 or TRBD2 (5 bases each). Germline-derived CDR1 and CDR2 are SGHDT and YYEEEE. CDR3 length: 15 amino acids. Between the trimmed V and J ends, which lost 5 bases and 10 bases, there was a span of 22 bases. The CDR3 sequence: CASSPVGRELMEQFF. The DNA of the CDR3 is TGTGCCAGCAGTCCCGTGGGCAGGGAGCTAATGGAGCAGTTCTTC.

Here the CDR3 reads CASISFETQYF. DNA for the CDR3: TGTGCCAGTATCTCGTTTGAGACCCAGTACTTC. The rearrangement uses TRBV19 and TRBJ2-5; D call uncertain. The V and J ends lost 7 bases and 5 bases respectively, with 8 bases between them. CDR1 and CDR2 (germline): LNHDA, SQIVND (reference sequence). CDR3 size: 11 residues.

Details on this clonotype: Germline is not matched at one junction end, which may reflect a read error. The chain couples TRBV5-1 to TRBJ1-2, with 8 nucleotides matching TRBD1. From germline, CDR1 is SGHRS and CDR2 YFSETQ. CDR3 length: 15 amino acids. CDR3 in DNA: TGCGCCAGCAGCTACGGACAGGGAGCTAACTATGGCTGCACCTTC. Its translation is CASSYGQGANYGCTF.

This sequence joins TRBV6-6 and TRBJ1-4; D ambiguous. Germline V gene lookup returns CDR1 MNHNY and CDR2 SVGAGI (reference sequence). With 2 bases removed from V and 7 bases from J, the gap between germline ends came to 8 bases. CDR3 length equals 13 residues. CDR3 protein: CASSYVGSEKLFF. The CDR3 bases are TGTGCCAGCAGTTACGTTGGTTCTGAAAAACTGTTTTTT.

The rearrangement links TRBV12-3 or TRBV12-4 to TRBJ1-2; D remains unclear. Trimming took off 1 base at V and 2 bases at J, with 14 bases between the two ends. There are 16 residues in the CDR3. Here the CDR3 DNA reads TGTGCCAGCAGTTTAGGGTATCCGGACGGAAACTATGGCTACACCTTC. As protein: CASSLGYPDGNYGYTF.

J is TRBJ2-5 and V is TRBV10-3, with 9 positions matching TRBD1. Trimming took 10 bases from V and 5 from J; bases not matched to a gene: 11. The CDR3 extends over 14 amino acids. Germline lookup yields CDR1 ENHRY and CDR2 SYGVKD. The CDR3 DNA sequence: TGTGCCACAAGGGACAGGGAAAGAGAGGAGACCCAGTACTTC. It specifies CATRDREREETQYF.

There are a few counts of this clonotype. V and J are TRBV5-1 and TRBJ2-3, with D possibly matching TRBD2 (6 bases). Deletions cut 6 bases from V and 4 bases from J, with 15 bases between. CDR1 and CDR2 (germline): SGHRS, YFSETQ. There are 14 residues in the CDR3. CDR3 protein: CASIPRLDADTQYF. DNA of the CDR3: TGCGCCAGCATCCCAAGACTAGACGCAGATACGCAGTATTTT. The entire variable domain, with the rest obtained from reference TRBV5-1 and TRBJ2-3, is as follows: KAGVTQTPRYLIKTRGQQVTLSCSPISGHRSVSWYQQTPGQGLQFLFEYFSETQRNKGNFPGRFSGRQFSNSRSEMNVSTLELGDSALYLCASIPRLDADTQYFGPGTRLTVL.

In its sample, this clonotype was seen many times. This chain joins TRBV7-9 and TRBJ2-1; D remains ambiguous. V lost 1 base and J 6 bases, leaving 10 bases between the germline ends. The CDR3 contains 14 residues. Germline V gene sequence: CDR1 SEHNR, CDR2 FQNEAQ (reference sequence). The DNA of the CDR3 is TGTGCCAGCAGCTTAGAACTACTCGGCAATGAGCAGTTCTTC. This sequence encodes CASSLELLGNEQFF.

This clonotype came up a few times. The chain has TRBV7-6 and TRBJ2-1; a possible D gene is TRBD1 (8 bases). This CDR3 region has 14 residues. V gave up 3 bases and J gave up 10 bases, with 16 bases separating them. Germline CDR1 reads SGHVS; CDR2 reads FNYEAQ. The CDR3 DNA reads TGTGCCAGCAGCTTTTCTCACAGGGGGGGGGAGCAGTTCTTC. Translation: CASSFSHRGGEQFF.

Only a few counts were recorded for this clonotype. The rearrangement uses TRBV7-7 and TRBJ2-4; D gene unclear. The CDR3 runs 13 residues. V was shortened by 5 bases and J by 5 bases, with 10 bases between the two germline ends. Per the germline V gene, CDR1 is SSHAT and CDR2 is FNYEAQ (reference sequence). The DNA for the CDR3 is TGTGCCAGCAGCCTCGACGAGGAAAACATTCAGTACTTC. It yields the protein CASSLDEENIQYF.

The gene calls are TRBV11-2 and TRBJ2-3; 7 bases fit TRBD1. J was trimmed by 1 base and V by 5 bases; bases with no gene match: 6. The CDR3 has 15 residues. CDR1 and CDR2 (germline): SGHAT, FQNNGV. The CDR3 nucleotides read TGTGCCAGCAGCCAGACAGGGACGGGCACAGATACGCAGTATTTT. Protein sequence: CASSQTGTGTDTQYF. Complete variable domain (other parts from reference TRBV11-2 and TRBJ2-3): EAGVAQSPRYKIIEKRQSVAFWCNPISGHATLYWYQQILGQGPKLLIQFQNNGVVDDSQLPKDRFSAERLKGVDSTLKIQPAKLEDSAVYLCASSQTGTGTDTQYFGPGTRLTVL.

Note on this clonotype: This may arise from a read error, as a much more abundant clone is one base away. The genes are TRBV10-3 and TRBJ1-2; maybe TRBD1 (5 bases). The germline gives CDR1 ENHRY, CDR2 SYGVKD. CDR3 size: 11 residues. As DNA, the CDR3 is TGTGCCATCGGTGACAGCTATGGCTACACCTTC. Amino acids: CAIGDSYGYTF.

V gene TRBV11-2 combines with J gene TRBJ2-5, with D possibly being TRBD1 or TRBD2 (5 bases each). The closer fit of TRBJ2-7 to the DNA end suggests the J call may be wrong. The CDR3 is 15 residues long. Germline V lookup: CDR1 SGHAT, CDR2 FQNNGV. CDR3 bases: TGTGCCAGCAGCTTGGCCGGGACGGAACCCTACGAGCAGTACTTC. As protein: CASSLAGTEPYEQYF.

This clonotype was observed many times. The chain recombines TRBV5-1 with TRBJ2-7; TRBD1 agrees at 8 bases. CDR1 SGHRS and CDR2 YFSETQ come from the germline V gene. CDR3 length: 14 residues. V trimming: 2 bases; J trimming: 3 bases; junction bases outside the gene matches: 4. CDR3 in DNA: TGCGCCAGCAGCTTAGGACAGGGCTGCTACGAGCAGTACTTC. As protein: CASSLGQGCYEQYF.

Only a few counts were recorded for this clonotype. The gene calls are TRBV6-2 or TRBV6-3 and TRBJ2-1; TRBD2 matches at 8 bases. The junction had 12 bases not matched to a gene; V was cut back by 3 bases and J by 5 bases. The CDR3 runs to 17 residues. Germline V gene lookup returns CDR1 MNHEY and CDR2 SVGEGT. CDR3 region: CASSYVAGGPQNNEQFF. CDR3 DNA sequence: TGTGCCAGCAGTTATGTGGCGGGAGGCCCCCAGAACAATGAGCAGTTCTTC.

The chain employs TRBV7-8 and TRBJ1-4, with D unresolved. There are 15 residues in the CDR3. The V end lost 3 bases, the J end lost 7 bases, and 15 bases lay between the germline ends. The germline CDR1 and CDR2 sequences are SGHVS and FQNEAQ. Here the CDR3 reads CASSFVNGQREKLFF. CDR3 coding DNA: TGTGCCAGCAGCTTTGTCAACGGGCAGCGTGAAAAACTGTTTTTT.

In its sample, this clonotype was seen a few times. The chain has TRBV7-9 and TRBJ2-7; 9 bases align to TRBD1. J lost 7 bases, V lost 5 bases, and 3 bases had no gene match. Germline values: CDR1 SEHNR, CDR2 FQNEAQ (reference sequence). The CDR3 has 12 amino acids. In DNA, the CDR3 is TGTGCCAGCAGCATCGGACAGGGGGAGCAGTACTTC. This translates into CASSIGQGEQYF.

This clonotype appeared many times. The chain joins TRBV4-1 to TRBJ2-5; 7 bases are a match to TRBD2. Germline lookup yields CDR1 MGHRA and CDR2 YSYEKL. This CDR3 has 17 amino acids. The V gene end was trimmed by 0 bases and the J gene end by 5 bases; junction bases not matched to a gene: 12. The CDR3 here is CASSQDPPPGLQETQYF. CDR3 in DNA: TGCGCCAGCAGCCAAGATCCACCCCCGGGACTACAGGAGACCCAGTACTTC.

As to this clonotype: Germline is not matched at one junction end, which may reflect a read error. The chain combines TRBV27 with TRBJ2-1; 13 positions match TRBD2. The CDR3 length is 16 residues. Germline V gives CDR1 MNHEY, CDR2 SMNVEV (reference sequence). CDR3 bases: TGTGTCAGCAGTTTACTAGCGGGAGGGCTGGGCAATGAGCAGTTCTTC. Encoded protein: CVSSLLAGGLGNEQFF.

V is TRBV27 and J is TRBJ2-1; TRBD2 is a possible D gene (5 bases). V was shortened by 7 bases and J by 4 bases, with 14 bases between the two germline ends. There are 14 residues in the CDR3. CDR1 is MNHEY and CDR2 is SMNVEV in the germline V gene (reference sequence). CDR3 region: CASIRGARYNEQFF. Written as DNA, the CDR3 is TGTGCCAGCATACGGGGAGCAAGGTACAATGAGCAGTTCTTC.

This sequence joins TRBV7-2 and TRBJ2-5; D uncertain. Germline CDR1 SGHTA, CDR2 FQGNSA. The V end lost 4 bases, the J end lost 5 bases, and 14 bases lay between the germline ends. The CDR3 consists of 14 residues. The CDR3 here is CASSWGPKKETQYF. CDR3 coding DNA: TGTGCCAGCAGCTGGGGTCCCAAGAAGGAGACCCAGTACTTC.

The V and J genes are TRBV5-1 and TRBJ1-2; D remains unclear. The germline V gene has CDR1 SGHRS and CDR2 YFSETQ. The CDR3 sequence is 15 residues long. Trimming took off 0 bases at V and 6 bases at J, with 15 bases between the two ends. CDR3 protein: CASSLAVGGGDGYTF. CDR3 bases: TGCGCCAGCAGCTTGGCCGTCGGAGGTGGGGATGGCTACACCTTC.